This T cell receptor (beta chain) was documented in a study of T cell changes during pregnancy in multiple sclerosis. Trimming cost V 0 bases and J 4 bases; bases outside gene matches: 8. Germline CDR1 is LGHNT and CDR2 is FRNRAP. The length of the CDR3 is 17 residues. The table came from immunoSEQ multiplex PCR; TCRdb's copy has only in-frame clones and leaves some out. The table shows 67,000 or so clones, with approximately 92% occurring only once. Sequencing used CD8+ T cells from peripheral blood mononuclear cells, obtained in the third trimester of pregnancy. V and J are TRBV12-5 and TRBJ1-5, with 8 bases fitting TRBD1. The sequence was collected from a female donor in good health, enrolled as a control in a pregnancy study. CDR3 bases: TGTGCTAGTGGTTTGGTCCCAACGGACAGGGATAATCAGCCCCAGCATTTT. As protein: CASGLVPTDRDNQPQHF. Looking up the rest from reference TRBV12-5 and TRBJ1-5 gives the full variable domain: DARVTQTPRHKVTEMGQEVTMRCQPILGHNTVFWYRQTMMQGLELLAYFRNRAPLDDSGMPKDRFSAEMPDATLATLKIQPSEPRDSAVYFCASGLVPTDRDNQPQHFGDGTRLSIL.